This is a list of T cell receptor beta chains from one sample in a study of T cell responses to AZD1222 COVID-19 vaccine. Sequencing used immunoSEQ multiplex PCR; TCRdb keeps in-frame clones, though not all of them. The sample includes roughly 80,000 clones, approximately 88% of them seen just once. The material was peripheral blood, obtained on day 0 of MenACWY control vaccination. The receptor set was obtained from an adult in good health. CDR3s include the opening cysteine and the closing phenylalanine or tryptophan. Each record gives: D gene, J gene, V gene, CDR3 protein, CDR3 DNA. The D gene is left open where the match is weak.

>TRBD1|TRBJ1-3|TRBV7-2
CASSPGQGAETGNTIYF
TGTGCCAGCAGTCCGGGACAGGGGGCAGAAACTGGAAACACCATATATTTT
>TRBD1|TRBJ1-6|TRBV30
CAWSRDRARSPLHF
TGTGCCTGGAGCCGGGACAGGGCTAGGTCACCCCTCCACTTT
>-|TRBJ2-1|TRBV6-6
CATRMGLSRNSEQFF
TGTGCCACCCGGATGGGCCTTTCTCGGAATTCTGAGCAGTTCTTC
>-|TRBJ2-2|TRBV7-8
CASSLVSPGINTGELFF
TGTGCCAGCAGCTTAGTATCCCCGGGTATAAACACCGGGGAGCTGTTTTTT
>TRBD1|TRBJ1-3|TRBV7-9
CASSYRTGHSGNTIYF
TGTGCCAGCAGCTACCGGACAGGGCACTCTGGAAACACCATATATTTT
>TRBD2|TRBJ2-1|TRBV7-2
CASSPRAGGHYNEQFF
TGTGCCAGCAGCCCCAGGGCGGGGGGGCACTACAATGAGCAGTTCTTC
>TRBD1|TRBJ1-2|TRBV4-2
CASSQRWLRRGRDYGYTF
TGTGCCAGCAGCCAACGATGGTTAAGGAGGGGGCGCGACTATGGCTACACCTTC
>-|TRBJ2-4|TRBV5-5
CASSLDTAKNIQYF
TGTGCCAGCAGCTTGGACACAGCCAAAAACATTCAGTACTTC
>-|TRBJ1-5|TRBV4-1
CASSQEERRTQPQHF
TGCGCCAGCAGCCAAGAAGAAAGACGGACTCAGCCCCAGCATTTT
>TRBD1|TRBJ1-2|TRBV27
CASSFRQGAGGYTF
TGTGCCAGCAGTTTCCGACAGGGGGCAGGTGGCTACACCTTC
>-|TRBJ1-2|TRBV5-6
CASSETGNYGYTF
TGTGCCAGCAGCGAAACAGGGAACTATGGCTACACCTTC